The entry below gives a single T cell receptor beta chain sequence along with its context. Its cognate antigen has yet to be identified. No clone much larger than this one lies a single base away; base qualities are absent. Receptor libraries were prepared by 5' RACE. These reads were obtained on an Illumina HiSeq 2500. A second PCR of roughly 7 to 11 cycles was performed with a sample-barcoded 5' primer and a J-beta primer mix. Each TCR beta cDNA molecule received a unique molecular identifier from a template-switch 5' adaptor carrying 12 random nucleotides. Each sample yielded at least 2.5 million CDR3-containing paired-end reads. First-strand cDNA synthesis was performed from all RNA using the Mint cDNA synthesis kit, with priming by a TRBC-specific oligonucleotide. After uracil-DNA glycosylase treatment, a first 18-cycle PCR used universal primers M1SS and BC2_uni_R on all cDNA. Turning to the authors' computational methods: Each sample was normalized by randomly selecting 1 million high-quality reads, each carrying a distinct molecular identifier. Reads with shared molecular identifiers were discarded instead of being binned into consensus sequences. MiTCR, set to a Q25 quality threshold and the strictest error-elimination algorithm, was used for CDR3 identification, clonotype clustering and error correction. A nonparametric unseen species model with Euler transformation was used to estimate lower-bound total TCR beta diversity. Through fastp at Q25 and MiXCR, TCRdb rebuilt clones from the public reads, retaining in-frame beta chains. Rows are combined by CDR3 protein, so each entry shows the most common genes and DNA. The V and J calls and clone size come from TCRdb's table, not from the authors' own analysis. The sample table contains roughly 730,000 distinct CDR3 sequences; only one count was recorded for roughly 50% of them. The ten largest account for 20% to 30% of the sample.

Donors were 39 systemically healthy Caucasian individuals from Russia aged roughly 6 to 95 years. Around 10 milliliters of peripheral blood were drawn from each donor into EDTA-treated Vacutainer tubes. Ficoll-Paque density-gradient centrifugation was used to isolate PBMCs, with at least 6.5 million per sample. Total RNA, at least 6 micrograms per sample, was extracted from PBMCs with Trizol reagent. For every donor, flow cytometry on a PBMC aliquot measured the percentage of naive CD45RAhigh/CD27high T cells. This specimen comes from a study of blood T cells in healthy people across ages (dated by TCRdb to between 2014 and 2017). Some background on the complete study: In model experiments, template switching captured roughly one uniquely barcoded TCR beta cDNA molecule for every two T cells. To track age-related changes in TCR beta repertoire diversity, the study relied on deep sequencing normalized with unique cDNA molecular identifiers. Donors were grouped into four age groups: young (average roughly 17 years), middle-aged (39), aged (around 62) and long-lived (about 82). To avoid experimental bias, donors of different ages were randomly spread across the sequencing lanes. For two donors (one aged 18 to 29 and one aged 80 or older), the study analyzed two additional independent replicas of 1 million unique cDNA reads from the same blood draw. The full study reports these points: Conclusive comparison of naive and antigen-experienced compartments was prevented by the profiling of bulk unsorted PBMCs. There was a strong correlation between observed TCR beta diversity and the percentage of naive T cells measured by flow cytometry. The long-lived group showed more naive CD4+ T cells, fewer expanded clones and increased TCR diversity than the aged group, suggesting age selection. Because donor CMV infection status was unknown, age-related changes in expanded clonotypes were potentially confounded. Estimates of total diversity from one million sequenced T cells were regarded as lower bounds and underestimates. Observed TCR beta diversity per million T cells fell roughly linearly with age, and a significant reduction was already apparent by age roughly 40.

CDR1 and CDR2, per the germline V gene, are MGHRA and YSYEKL. V is shortened by 3 bases, J by 5 bases, and the region joining them spans 19 bases. From cysteine to phenylalanine, the CDR3 is 16 amino acids long. Only CDR3 DNA remains: 48 bases, in frame from the first base. Sequencing was performed on blood. The sequence joins TRBV4-1 to TRBJ2-5, with the D gene uncertain. This TCR was recovered from a man aged 35-49 years in good health. The DNA sequence follows: TGCGCCAGCAGCCACCCCCCAGAGACCTCGAGGGAGACCCAGTACTTC. This is translated as CASSHPPETSRETQYF.